The following is a TCR beta chain sequence with its context. The antigen remains unidentified. The data are from a study of shared clonotypes between healthy human individuals. Study conclusions and caveats: Only blood samples were collected, and tissue repertoires likely differ. Clonotype sharing among donors, it was expected, would be affected by sequencing depth. For naive CD4 cells, roughly 4.6% of clonotypes were shared across a handful of donors.

Data came from immunoSEQ multiplex PCR; TCRdb stores just in-frame clones and leaves some out. The sample carries about 820,000 clones, approximately 92% recorded once. The CDR3 spans 14 residues. The germline V gene has CDR1 MDHEN and CDR2 SYDVKM. V was cut by 10 bases and J by 2 bases, with 17 bases left in between. Naive CD8 isolation took CD45RO-negative cells positively selected for CCR7 and excluded terminally differentiated effector memory CD45RA+ cells. The sequencing input was naive CD8+ T cells sorted from blood. The V call is TRBV28, the J call TRBJ2-5; a weak D match, TRBD2 (6 bases). The sequence was obtained from a man aged 30-40 years in good health. The CDR3 loop is CATRSGVGQETQYF. Here the CDR3 DNA reads TGTGCCACCCGCTCGGGAGTAGGGCAAGAGACCCAGTACTTC.